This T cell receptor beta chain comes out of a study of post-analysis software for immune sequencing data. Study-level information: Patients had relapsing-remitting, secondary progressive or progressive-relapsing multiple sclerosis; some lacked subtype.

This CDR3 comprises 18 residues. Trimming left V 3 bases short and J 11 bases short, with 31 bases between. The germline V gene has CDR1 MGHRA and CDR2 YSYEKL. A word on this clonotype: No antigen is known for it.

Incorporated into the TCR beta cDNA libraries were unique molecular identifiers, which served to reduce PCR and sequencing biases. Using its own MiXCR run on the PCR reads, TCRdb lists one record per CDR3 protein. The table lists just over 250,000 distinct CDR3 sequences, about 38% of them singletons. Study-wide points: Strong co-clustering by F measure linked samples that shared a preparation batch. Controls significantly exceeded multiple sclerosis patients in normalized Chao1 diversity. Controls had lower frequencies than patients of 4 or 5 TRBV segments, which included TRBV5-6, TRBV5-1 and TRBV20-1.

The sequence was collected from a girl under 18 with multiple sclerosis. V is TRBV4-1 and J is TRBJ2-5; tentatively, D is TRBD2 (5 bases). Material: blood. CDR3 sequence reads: CASSHIARRDLGSDEQYF. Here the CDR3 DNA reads TGCGCCAGCAGCCATATCGCTAGACGGGATCTGGGCTCGGATGAGCAGTACTTC.